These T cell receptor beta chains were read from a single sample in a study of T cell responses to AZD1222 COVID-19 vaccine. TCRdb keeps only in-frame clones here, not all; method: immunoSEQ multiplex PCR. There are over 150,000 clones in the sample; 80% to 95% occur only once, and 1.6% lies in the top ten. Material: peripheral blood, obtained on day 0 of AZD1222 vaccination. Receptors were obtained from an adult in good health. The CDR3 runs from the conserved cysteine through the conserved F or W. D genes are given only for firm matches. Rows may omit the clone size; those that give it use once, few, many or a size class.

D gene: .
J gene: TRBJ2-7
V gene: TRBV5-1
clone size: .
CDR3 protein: CASSLPGGTKEQYF
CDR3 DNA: TGCGCCAGCAGCCTCCCTGGAGGGACCAAAGAGCAGTACTTC

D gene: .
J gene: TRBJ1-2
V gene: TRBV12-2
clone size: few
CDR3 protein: CASRFVTPFYGYTF
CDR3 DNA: TGTGCAAGTCGCTTTGTTACTCCTTTCTATGGCTACACCTTC

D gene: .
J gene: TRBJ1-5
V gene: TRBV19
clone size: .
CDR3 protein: CASSVLGGPSNQPQHF
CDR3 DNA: TGTGCCAGTAGTGTACTCGGGGGACCTAGCAATCAGCCCCAGCATTTT

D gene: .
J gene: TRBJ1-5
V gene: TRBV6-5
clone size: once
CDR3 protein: CASSNLGQPQHF
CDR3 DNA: TGTGCCAGCAGCAACCTAGGCCAGCCCCAGCATTTT

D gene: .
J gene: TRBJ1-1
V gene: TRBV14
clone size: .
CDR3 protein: CASSQERGETEAFF
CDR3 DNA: TGTGCCAGCAGCCAAGAAAGGGGAGAGACTGAAGCTTTCTTT

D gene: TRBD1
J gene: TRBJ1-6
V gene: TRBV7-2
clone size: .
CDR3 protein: CASSRTGDSPLHF
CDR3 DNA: TGTGCCAGCAGCCGAACAGGGGATTCACCCCTCCACTTT

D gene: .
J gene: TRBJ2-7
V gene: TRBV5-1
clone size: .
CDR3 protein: CASSLERGRIEQYF
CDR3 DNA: TGCGCCAGCAGCTTGGAACGGGGGCGCATCGAGCAGTACTTC

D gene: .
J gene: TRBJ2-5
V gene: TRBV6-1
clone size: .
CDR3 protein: CASSEFPFQETQYF
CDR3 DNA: TGTGCCAGCAGTGAATTCCCTTTCCAAGAGACCCAGTACTTC

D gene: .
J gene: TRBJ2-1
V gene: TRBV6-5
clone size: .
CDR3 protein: CASSYSSSGYNEQFF
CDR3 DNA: TGTGCCAGCAGTTACTCATCCTCGGGTTACAATGAGCAGTTCTTC

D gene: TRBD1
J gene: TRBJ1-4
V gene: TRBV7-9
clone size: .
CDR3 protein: CASSSTGEGNEKLFF
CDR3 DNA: TGTGCCAGCAGCTCGACAGGGGAGGGGAATGAAAAACTGTTTTTT

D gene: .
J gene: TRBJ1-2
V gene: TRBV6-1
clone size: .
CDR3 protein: CASSTLRNYGYTF
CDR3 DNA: TGTGCCAGCAGTACCTTGAGAAACTATGGCTACACCTTC

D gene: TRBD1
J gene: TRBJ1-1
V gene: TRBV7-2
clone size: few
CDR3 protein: CASSRDRGGTEAFF
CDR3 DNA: TGTGCCAGCAGCCGGGACAGGGGGGGCACTGAAGCTTTCTTT

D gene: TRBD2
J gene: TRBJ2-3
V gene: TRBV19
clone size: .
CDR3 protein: CASSIGSGGLQDTQYF
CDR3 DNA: TGTGCCAGTAGTATAGGGAGCGGGGGGCTGCAAGATACGCAGTATTTT

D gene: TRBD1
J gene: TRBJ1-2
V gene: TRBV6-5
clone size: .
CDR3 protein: CASEGTANYGYTF
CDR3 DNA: TGTGCCAGCGAGGGGACAGCTAACTATGGCTACACCTTC

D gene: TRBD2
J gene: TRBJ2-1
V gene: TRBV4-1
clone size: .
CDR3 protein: CASRAGVSNEQFF
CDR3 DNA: TGCGCCAGCCGAGCGGGAGTCAGCAATGAGCAGTTCTTC

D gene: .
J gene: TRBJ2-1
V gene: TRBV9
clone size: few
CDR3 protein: CASSPEPGYGPYNEQFF
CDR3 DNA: TGTGCCAGCAGCCCCGAACCAGGGTATGGTCCCTACAATGAGCAGTTCTTC

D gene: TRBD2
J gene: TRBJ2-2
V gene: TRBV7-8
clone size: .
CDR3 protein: CASSLREMVGTGELFF
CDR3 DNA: TGTGCCAGCAGCTTGCGGGAGATGGTTGGCACCGGGGAGCTGTTTTTT

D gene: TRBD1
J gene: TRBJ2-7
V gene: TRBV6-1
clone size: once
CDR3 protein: CASSDKGQPRVEQYF
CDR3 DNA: TGTGCCAGCAGTGATAAGGGACAGCCTAGGGTCGAGCAGTACTTC

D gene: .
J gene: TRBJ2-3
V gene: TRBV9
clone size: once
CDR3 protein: CASSVGSGHWVTSTDTQYF
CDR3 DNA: TGTGCCAGCAGCGTAGGTTCAGGGCACTGGGTGACTAGCACAGATACGCAGTATTTT

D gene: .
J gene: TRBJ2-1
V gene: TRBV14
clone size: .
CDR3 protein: CASSQDRGRIFYNEQFF
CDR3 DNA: TGTGCCAGCAGCCAAGATCGAGGTAGAATTTTCTACAATGAGCAGTTCTTC

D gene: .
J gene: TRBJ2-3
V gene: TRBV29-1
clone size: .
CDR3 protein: CSVEVLDTQYF
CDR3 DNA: TGCAGCGTAGAAGTATTGGATACGCAGTATTTT

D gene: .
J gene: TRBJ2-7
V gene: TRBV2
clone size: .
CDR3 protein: CASSHPDGESYEQYF
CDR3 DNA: TGTGCCAGCAGCCATCCAGACGGAGAATCCTACGAGCAGTACTTC